Presented here are 17 T cell receptor beta chains from one specimen sequenced in a study of T-cell reconstitution after alpha-beta-depleted transplantation in children. It was with unique molecular identifiers that the TCRbeta library was prepared. Each CDR3 protein gets one entry after TCRdb re-called the PCR reads with MiXCR. The profile covers approximately 500,000 distinct CDR3 sequences, with more than 9% appearing a single time and around 2.2% taken by the ten largest. Source: PBMCs, taken before TCRalphabeta/CD19-depleted stem cell transplant. Every receptor here comes from a child aged 2-15 years with inherited bone marrow failure, due to receive a stem cell transplant.

This clonotype was detected ten times or more. This chain joins TRBV29-1 and TRBJ2-5; D unclear. CDR3 length: 17 residues. Trimming shortened V by 8 bases and J by 0 bases, and 25 bases separated the two germline ends. Per germline, CDR1 SQVTM and CDR2 ANQGSEA. The CDR3 protein is CSTSFRISLRHQETQYF. The CDR3 DNA reads as TGCAGCACCTCATTCCGTATATCACTTAGGCACCAAGAGACCCAGTACTTC.

This clonotype was seen at least ten times. This chain uses TRBV20-1 with TRBJ2-3, with 7 bases fitting TRBD2. CDR1 is DFQATT and CDR2 is SNEGSKA in the germline V gene (reference sequence). V lost 3 bases and J lost 2; bases outside the gene matches: 2. The CDR3 loop spans 13 amino acids. The CDR3 DNA sequence: TGCAGTGCTAGGGGGACTAACACAGATACGCAGTATTTT. Its translation: CSARGTNTDTQYF.

CDR3 loop: CASSKTGTSDYEQYF. The CDR3, as DNA: TGTGCCAGCAGTAAGACCGGGACTAGCGACTACGAGCAGTACTTC. The V gene is TRBV27, the J gene TRBJ2-7; TRBD2 agrees at 10 bases. The CDR3 runs to 15 residues. V lost 5 bases, J lost 3 bases, and 7 bases stayed unmatched. CDR1 and CDR2 (germline): MNHEY, SMNVEV (reference sequence).

This clonotype appeared a few times. The rearrangement joins TRBV2 to TRBJ2-7, with D possibly TRBD2 on 5 matching bases. The V and J ends lost 3 bases and 0 bases respectively, with 9 bases between them. The CDR3 runs to 14 residues. Looked up from germline, CDR1 is SNHLY and CDR2 is FYNNEI. CDR3 sequence (DNA): TGTGCCAGCAGTGACAAGCGGACCTCCTACGAGCAGTACTTC. This codes for CASSDKRTSYEQYF.

In its sample, this clonotype was seen many times. The chain employs TRBV12-3 or TRBV12-4 and TRBJ2-7, with 11 nucleotides matching TRBD2. The CDR3 is 16 residues long. Unmatched junction bases numbered 8, after V lost 4 bases and J lost 3 bases. The CDR3 sequence is CASSSYLTSGSYEQYF. The CDR3 DNA is TGTGCCAGCAGTTCCTACCTAACTAGCGGGAGCTACGAGCAGTACTTC.

This clonotype has a handful of counts. The genes are TRBV5-1 and TRBJ2-7, with D possibly being TRBD1 or TRBD2 (5 bases each). The V gene's germline CDR1 is SGHRS and CDR2 YFSETQ. V dropped 4 bases and J dropped 3 bases, with 11 bases sitting between them. The length of the CDR3 is 13 residues. CDR3 nucleotide sequence: TGCGCCAGCAGCGGGGACGGCTACTACGAGCAGTACTTC. This encodes CASSGDGYYEQYF.

In this sample, this clonotype turned up many times. The chain combines TRBV11-2 with TRBJ2-3; 7 bases line up with TRBD2. After removal of 4 bases from V and 4 bases from J, the junction contained 5 bases not matched to a gene. Per the germline V gene, CDR1 is SGHAT and CDR2 is FQNNGV. The CDR3 has 14 residues. This chain's CDR3 is CASSWRGSADTQYF. CDR3 in DNA: TGTGCCAGCAGCTGGCGCGGGAGCGCAGATACGCAGTATTTT.

This clonotype was observed a handful of times. V gene TRBV19 combines with J gene TRBJ2-7; D remains unclear. Trimming left V 6 bases short and J 9 bases short, with 15 bases between. Germline CDR1 LNHDA, CDR2 SQIVND (reference sequence). The CDR3 contains 12 residues. DNA for the CDR3: TGTGCCAGTAGCGCGGACCCGCTCGTGCAGTACTTC. Translated, it gives CASSADPLVQYF.

A note on this clonotype: No conserved phenylalanine or tryptophan is present at the end of the CDR3, so a read error is the likely explanation. This sequence joins TRBV28 and TRBJ2-1; D is uncertain. The CDR3 is made up of 13 amino acids. The germline V gene has CDR1 MDHEN and CDR2 SYDVKM. Between the trimmed V and J ends, which lost 6 bases and 3 bases, there was a span of 9 bases. CDR3 residues: CASRDTDYNEQFL. As DNA, the CDR3 is TGTGCCAGCAGAGACACCGACTACAATGAGCAGTTCTTG.

This clonotype was detected many times. The rearrangement joins TRBV29-1 to TRBJ2-1; 7 nucleotides align to TRBD2. Germline V gene lookup returns CDR1 SQVTM and CDR2 ANQGSEA. This CDR3 comprises 16 residues. The ends lost 4 bases at V and 3 bases at J; junction bases unmatched: 12. This CDR3 is CSVGREGTSRYNEQFF. The CDR3 region has the DNA TGCAGCGTTGGAAGGGAGGGAACTTCTCGCTACAATGAGCAGTTCTTC.

This clonotype was observed at least ten times. This rearrangement joins TRBV7-2 to TRBJ1-4, with D maybe TRBD1 (5 bases). CDR1 SGHTA and CDR2 FQGNSA come from the germline V gene. V was pared by 1 base and J by 10 bases, with 13 bases between. CDR3 length: 14 amino acids. CDR3 loop: CASSLGQGFPKLFF. DNA for the CDR3: TGTGCCAGCAGCTTAGGGCAGGGATTTCCAAAACTGTTTTTT.

This clonotype has a count of ten or more. The V call is TRBV9, the J call TRBJ2-7; no clear D. CDR1 and CDR2 (germline): SGDLS, YYNGEE. The CDR3 consists of 15 residues. The V and J ends lost 4 bases and 2 bases respectively, with 16 bases between them. The chain's CDR3 is CASSLEPNGPYEQYF. CDR3 in DNA: TGTGCCAGCAGCTTAGAACCAAATGGACCCTACGAGCAGTACTTC.

This clonotype was seen more than once but under ten times. The chain has TRBV20-1 and TRBJ2-1; 8 bases line up with TRBD1. V was pared by 5 bases and J by 7 bases, with 7 bases of the junction left unmatched. In germline, CDR1 is DFQATT, CDR2 SNEGSKA (reference sequence). The CDR3 runs to 13 residues. The CDR3 loop is CSAPTGGLNEQFF. The CDR3, as DNA: TGCAGTGCTCCCACAGGGGGATTGAATGAGCAGTTCTTC.

This clonotype was picked up many times. The rearrangement links TRBV14 to TRBJ1-2; D gene unclear. This CDR3 is 13 amino acids long. Germline CDR1 is SGHDN and CDR2 is FVKESK. Trimming shortened V by 5 bases and J by 13 bases, and 20 bases separated the two germline ends. CDR3 residues: CASSAPRPEGATF. CDR3 DNA: TGTGCCAGCAGCGCACCCCGACCGGAAGGAGCCACCTTC.

This clonotype was seen a few times. The chain combines TRBV7-2 with TRBJ1-3; maybe TRBD1 (6 bases). V was clipped by 6 bases and J by 3 bases, with 12 bases between them. CDR1 is SGHTA and CDR2 is FQGNSA in the germline V gene. The CDR3 sequence is 14 residues long. CDR3: CASSSRGYGNTIYF. The CDR3 DNA sequence: TGTGCCAGCAGTTCTAGGGGGTATGGAAACACCATATATTTT.

This clonotype was observed many times. In DNA form, the CDR3 reads TGTGCCAGCAGTGAAACCCCGGGACAGGGTGCAGATACGCAGTATTTT. This codes for CASSETPGQGADTQYF. V is TRBV2 and J is TRBJ2-3; 9 nucleotides agree with TRBD1. The CDR3 runs to 16 residues. V gave up 2 bases and J gave up 4 bases; unmatched junction bases: 7. The V gene's germline CDR1 is SNHLY and CDR2 FYNNEI.

This clonotype came up a few times. The chain employs TRBV3-1 and TRBJ2-3; TRBD2 might be the D (5 bases). CDR1 is LGHDT and CDR2 is YNNKEL in the germline V gene (reference sequence). Between the trimmed V and J ends, which lost 4 bases and 6 bases, there was a span of 26 bases. The CDR3 sequence is 18 residues long. CDR3 nucleotide sequence: TGTGCCAGCAGCCCGATACCCCTATTAGCGACAAGTGGTGATACGCAGTATTTT. This translates into CASSPIPLLATSGDTQYF.